This T cell receptor beta chain appears in the sequencing data of a study of control samples from healthy donors and cancer patients (TCRdb year 2020). Libraries were prepared through the immunoSEQ multiplex PCR assay. The table comes from immuneACCESS by way of TCRdb, which keeps in-frame sequences with V and J called. Part of the clones is missing from these tables; in studies checked, under half for an unresolved V gene and the rest for unknown reasons. For this sample the table gives around 110,000 clones, of which over 75% were detected only once. Of the sample, 1.1% falls within the top ten clones. With regard to this clone: Its antigen is not yet known. The sample holds no much larger clone one base away, and base qualities are not on file.

Deletion took 5 bases off V and 5 bases off J, with a span of 25 bases between the germline ends. The CDR3 runs 18 amino acids, cysteine and phenylalanine included. Just CDR3 DNA is preserved here, 54 bases in frame from base 1. Looking up the germline V gene yields CDR1 MNHEY and CDR2 SVGEGT. The rearrangement combines TRBV6-2 or TRBV6-3 with TRBJ1-5, with TRBD1 as a weak D call on 6 bases. This clonotype was obtained from a woman in her forties or fifties with colorectal cancer. Sequencing input: PBMCs. Read as DNA, the sequence is TGTGCCAGCAGTATTGGGACAACTGATCCTCTCCATGATCAGCCCCAGCATTTT. This yields the protein CASSIGTTDPLHDQPQHF.